This is a list of T cell receptor beta chains from one sample in a study of T cell repertoires in cytomegalovirus infection. TCRdb reprocessed the reads via MiXCR and lists one record per CDR3 protein. Found here are 310,000 or so distinct CDR3 sequences, 15% to 20% of them singletons; the top ten hold about 11%. The sample taken for sequencing was PBMCs. The receptors come from a human donor in good health (CMV status not recorded). Some clones in this sample may be carry-over from other donors' samples. CDR3s include the opening cysteine and the closing phenylalanine or tryptophan. Each record gives: D gene, J gene, V gene, clone size, CDR3 protein, CDR3 DNA. The D gene is left open where the match is weak. The size entry is marked missing in some rows and otherwise reads once, few, many or a size class.

TRBD2 TRBJ2-2 TRBV4-1 many CASSRRGENTGELFF TGCGCCAGCAGCCGCCGGGGGGAAAACACCGGGGAGCTGTTTTTT
- TRBJ1-6 TRBV7-2 many CASSFPRPVSNSPLHF TGTGCCAGCAGCTTCCCCCGCCCGGTTTCTAATTCACCCCTCCACTTT
TRBD1 TRBJ1-2 TRBV10-3 few CAIENRGEDGYTF TGTGCCATAGAGAACAGGGGGGAGGATGGCTACACCTTC
TRBD2 TRBJ2-2 TRBV2 - CASSETLAGGIGELFF TGTGCCAGCAGTGAAACCCTAGCGGGGGGAATCGGGGAGCTGTTTTTT
TRBD1 TRBJ2-1 TRBV11-3 many CASSRDRYNEQFF TGTGCCAGCAGCCGGGACAGATACAATGAGCAGTTCTTC
- TRBJ2-1 TRBV9 - CASSVTSYNEQFF TGTGCCAGCAGCGTAACTTCCTACAATGAGCAGTTCTTC
- TRBJ1-5 TRBV6-5 - CASSYSRGFLQPQHF TGTGCCAGCAGTTACTCCAGGGGTTTTCTTCAGCCCCAGCATTTT
- TRBJ1-6 TRBV27 - CASSWGTEGGSPLHF TGTGCCAGCAGTTGGGGGACGGAGGGCGGTTCACCCCTCCACTTT
- TRBJ1-2 TRBV2 many CASSELGTPTNYGYTF TGTGCCAGCAGTGAATTAGGGACGCCTACTAACTATGGCTACACCTTC
- TRBJ2-7 TRBV24-1 few CATSDQWSGKGNYEQYF TGTGCCACCAGTGATCAGTGGTCGGGGAAGGGTAACTACGAGCAGTACTTC
TRBD2 TRBJ2-3 TRBV20-1 - CSARAGGGGDTQYF TGCAGTGCTAGGGCCGGGGGGGGTGGAGATACGCAGTATTTT
TRBD2 TRBJ2-1 TRBV18 - CASQLAGASNEQFF TGTGCCAGCCAACTAGCGGGGGCCTCCAATGAGCAGTTCTTC
- TRBJ1-1 TRBV27 few CASSFLTQSEAFF TGTGCCAGCAGTTTTTTAACCCAATCTGAAGCTTTCTTT
TRBD1 TRBJ2-1 TRBV4-3 many CASSQGGQGISLNEQFF TGCGCCAGCAGCCAGGGGGGACAGGGAATCTCTCTCAATGAGCAGTTCTTC
- TRBJ2-7 TRBV20-1 - CSAPGQTYEQYF TGCAGTGCCCCGGGACAAACTTACGAGCAGTACTTC